Following are 2 T cell receptor beta chains from one sample sequenced in a study of identical twins. One entry per CDR3 protein, called by TCRdb with MiXCR from the 5' RACE reads. Found here are nearly 250,000 distinct CDR3 sequences, roughly 7% of them singletons; the top ten hold roughly 3.6%. These same data were also listed under a study on yellow fever vaccine responses in identical twins.

The sample was memory (CD45RO+) T cells sorted from blood. These receptors came from a woman between 18 and 30 years old in good health.

This chain's CDR3 is CASRPGMGAFTEAFF. CDR3 bases: TGTGCCAGCAGGCCGGGGATGGGGGCTTTCACTGAAGCTTTCTTT. The chain has TRBV6-1 and TRBJ1-1; a weak D match, TRBD1 (6 bases). Deletions cut 6 bases from V and 4 bases from J, with 18 bases between. Germline V gene lookup returns CDR1 MNHNS and CDR2 SASEGT. CDR3 length: 15 residues.

This clonotype was detected only a few times. The rearrangement uses TRBV6-5 and TRBJ2-1; 7 positions match TRBD1. Germline CDR1 and CDR2: MNHEY and SVGAGI. The V and J ends lost 4 bases and 3 bases, in that order; junction bases with no gene match: 9. The CDR3 is made up of 16 amino acids. CDR3: CASSSHPAGGYNEQFF. For the CDR3, the DNA is TGTGCCAGCAGTTCCCACCCGGCAGGGGGCTACAATGAGCAGTTCTTC.